The 31 T cell receptor beta chains given below trace back to one sample, sequenced in a study of blood T cell repertoires in COVID-19. Generated by immunoSEQ multiplex PCR, the TCRdb table keeps only in-frame clones and is missing some. The sample lists fewer than 400,000 clones; 85% to 90% were seen once. The sample consisted of PBMCs or T cells enriched from blood (not recorded which). All receptors derive from a man aged 25 to 40 who had recovered from COVID-19.

The CDR3 loop reads CASSRRDRGGEQFF. Written as DNA, the CDR3 is TGTGCCAGCAGTCGCCGGGACAGGGGAGGTGAGCAGTTCTTC. The chain links TRBV27 to TRBJ2-1, with TRBD1 identical over 10 bases. Trimming took 5 bases from V and 9 from J; bases not matched to a gene: 7. The CDR3 is 14 amino acids. The V gene's germline CDR1 is MNHEY and CDR2 SMNVEV (reference sequence).

The sample holds a few counts of this clone. The chain couples TRBV11-2 to TRBJ1-2, with 7 bases that match TRBD1. This CDR3 is 14 amino acids long. CDR1 is SGHAT, CDR2 FQNNGV, per germline. Losses at the gene ends were 5 bases for V and 4 bases for J; bases not matched to a gene: 7. CDR3 sequence (DNA): TGTGCCAGCAGCCCATCAGGGGGTGGCTATGGCTACACCTTC. This sequence encodes CASSPSGGGYGYTF.

The rearrangement uses TRBV2 and TRBJ2-7, with TRBD1 matching 8 bases. Germline-derived CDR1 and CDR2 are SNHLY and FYNNEI. This CDR3 has 15 residues. The trim removed 1 base at V and 5 bases at J, leaving 7 bases unmatched. DNA for the CDR3: TGTGCCAGCAGTGAAGATGGGGCAGGGGGCGACGAGCAGTACTTC. Protein sequence: CASSEDGAGGDEQYF. The full variable domain, rest sourced from reference TRBV2 and TRBJ2-7, is EPEVTQTPSHQVTQMGQEVILRCVPISNHLYFYWYRQILGQKVEFLVSFYNNEISEKSEIFDDQFSVERPDGSNFTLKIRSTKLEDSAMYFCASSEDGAGGDEQYFGPGTRLTVT.

The chain links TRBV4-2 to TRBJ2-1; perhaps TRBD2 as D (5 bases). There are 15 residues in the CDR3. The ends were cut back, 1 base at V and 6 bases at J, with 13 bases in the middle. From germline, CDR1 is LGHNA and CDR2 YNFKEQ. This chain's CDR3 is CASSQGGNRFNEQFF. The CDR3 coding sequence is TGTGCCAGCAGCCAAGGAGGGAATCGGTTCAATGAGCAGTTCTTC.

This chain uses TRBV2 with TRBJ2-3; 7 bases map to TRBD2. Trimming took 3 bases from V and 0 from J; bases not matched to a gene: 3. The CDR3 totals 15 residues. Germline V CDR1 and CDR2: SNHLY, FYNNEI. The CDR3 here is CASSEGGTSTDTQYF. The CDR3 nucleotides read TGTGCCAGCAGTGAGGGGGGGACTAGCACAGATACGCAGTATTTT.

The rearrangement uses TRBV18 and TRBJ2-7; possibly TRBD1 for D (8 bases). The CDR3 length is 15 residues. Between the trimmed V and J ends, which lost 6 bases and 1 base, there was a span of 16 bases. Germline values: CDR1 KGHSH, CDR2 LQKENI. The CDR3 nucleotides are TGTGCCAGCTCTCCGGGGGGACAGGCGTCCTACGAGCAGTACTTC. This translates into CASSPGGQASYEQYF.

The genes are TRBV5-1 and TRBJ1-6, with 9 bases lining up with TRBD1. CDR1 SGHRS and CDR2 YFSETQ come from the germline V gene. This CDR3 region has 15 residues. V was pared by 4 bases and J by 7 bases, with 6 bases of the junction left unmatched. CDR3 sequence (DNA): TGCGCCAGCAGCCAACAGGGGGCAGGAAATTCACCCCTCCACTTT. The encoded protein is CASSQQGAGNSPLHF.

V usage is TRBV29-1 and J usage is TRBJ2-3; possibly TRBD2 for D (5 bases). The CDR3 sequence is 14 residues long. In germline, CDR1 is SQVTM, CDR2 ANQGSEA. V shed 4 bases and J shed 0 bases, with 11 bases lying between them. The chain's CDR3 is CSVVFLASTDTQYF. The CDR3 nucleotides are TGCAGCGTTGTATTCCTAGCCAGCACAGATACGCAGTATTTT.

Here the CDR3 reads CASSSRQLSYEQYF. CDR3 nucleotide sequence: TGTGCCAGCAGCTCAAGACAGCTCTCCTACGAGCAGTACTTC. The chain is built from TRBV11-2 and TRBJ2-7, with a tentative D call TRBD1 (5 bases). Looked up from germline, CDR1 is SGHAT and CDR2 is FQNNGV. The V and J ends lost 4 bases and 0 bases respectively, with 10 bases between them. This CDR3 is 14 amino acids long.

About this clone itself: Other DNA variants within this sample encode the same CDR3. The V and J genes are TRBV18 and TRBJ2-1; 9 bases align to TRBD2. This CDR3 region has 15 residues. J gave up 0 bases and V 6 bases, and 3 bases lay outside the gene matches. Germline V CDR1 and CDR2: KGHSH, LQKENI. The CDR3 coding sequence is TGTGCCAGCTCCCTAGCGGGGAGCTCCTACAATGAGCAGTTCTTC. Translating gives CASSLAGSSYNEQFF.

The sample holds a few counts of this clone. The chain has TRBV7-9 and TRBJ1-1; no definite D call. Germline CDR1 and CDR2: SEHNR and FQNEAQ (reference sequence). The V gene lost 1 base and the J gene lost 6 bases, with 6 bases spanning the gap. The length of the CDR3 is 12 residues. The CDR3 is CASSLVSSEAFF. For the CDR3, the DNA is TGTGCCAGCAGCTTAGTAAGCTCTGAAGCTTTCTTT.

This clone was seen just once. V and J are TRBV5-1 and TRBJ1-1; D is undetermined. V gave up 6 bases and J gave up 1 base, with 10 bases separating them. The germline CDR1 and CDR2 sequences are SGHRS and YFSETQ. This CDR3 has 13 residues. CDR3 bases: TGCGCCAGCACGCGCATAGCGAACACTGAAGCTTTCTTT. The encoded protein is CASTRIANTEAFF.

The chain recombines TRBV27 with TRBJ2-1; 12 bases map to TRBD2. Germline V gene sequence: CDR1 MNHEY, CDR2 SMNVEV (reference sequence). With 2 bases clipped from V and 0 bases from J, the junction kept 2 bases outside the gene matches. There are 17 residues in the CDR3. For the CDR3, the DNA is TGTGCCAGCAGTTTAGGGACTAGCGGGTACTCCTACAATGAGCAGTTCTTC. It translates to CASSLGTSGYSYNEQFF.

The chain has TRBV9 and TRBJ1-2; perhaps TRBD1 as D (6 bases). V was shortened by 4 bases and J by 7 bases, with 11 bases between the two germline ends. In germline, CDR1 is SGDLS, CDR2 YYNGEE. The CDR3 is made up of 12 amino acids. CDR3 loop: CASSQGTPGYTF. The CDR3 DNA reads as TGTGCCAGCAGCCAGGGGACGCCTGGCTACACCTTC.

The rearrangement links TRBV7-9 to TRBJ2-4; possible D gene TRBD1, 5 bases. Between the trimmed V and J ends, which lost 8 bases and 6 bases, there was a span of 14 bases. The CDR3 is made up of 13 amino acids. Germline-derived CDR1 and CDR2 are SEHNR and FQNEAQ (reference sequence). The CDR3 is CASGSGRGNIQYF. CDR3 in DNA: TGTGCCAGCGGTTCAGGGCGCGGAAACATTCAGTACTTC.

The chain recombines TRBV5-6 with TRBJ1-4, with D unresolved. Germline V CDR1 and CDR2: SGHDT, YYEEEE. This CDR3 region has 14 residues. Trimming took off 0 bases at V and 5 bases at J, with 8 bases between the two ends. CDR3 residues: CASSLGRPNEKLFF. Here the CDR3 DNA reads TGTGCCAGCAGCTTGGGCAGGCCGAATGAAAAACTGTTTTTT.

The chain employs TRBV5-4 and TRBJ1-5; D unclear. V was trimmed by 4 bases and J by 0 bases, leaving 5 bases between them. In germline, CDR1 is SGHNT, CDR2 YYREEE (reference sequence). The CDR3 sequence is 13 residues long. The CDR3 DNA reads TGTGCCAGCAGCCTAGATAGCAATCAGCCCCAGCATTTT. This codes for CASSLDSNQPQHF.

This clone was detected once. The chain carries TRBV5-1 and TRBJ1-1; a weak D match, TRBD1 (6 bases). This CDR3 is built from 16 residues. V gave up 0 bases and J gave up 3 bases, with 15 bases separating them. Germline V CDR1 and CDR2: SGHRS, YFSETQ. CDR3 nucleotides: TGCGCCAGCAGCTTGGCCCTGGGGGGGCCCGACACTGAAGCTTTCTTT. It translates to CASSLALGGPDTEAFF.

This clone was seen once. The J gene is TRBJ2-5, the V gene TRBV5-1, with D possibly matching TRBD1 (6 bases). CDR1 is SGHRS and CDR2 is YFSETQ in the germline V gene. The V and J ends lost 4 bases and 2 bases respectively, with 18 bases between them. The CDR3 is 16 residues long. The CDR3 DNA sequence: TGCGCCAGCAGCGCATACCTCACAGGGCGTCAAGAGACCCAGTACTTC. This encodes CASSAYLTGRQETQYF.

The rearrangement links TRBV6-6 to TRBJ1-4; the D is unclear. The CDR3 has 13 residues. Germline V gives CDR1 MNHNY, CDR2 SVGAGI (reference sequence). Trimming stripped 6 bases from V and 0 bases from J, with 5 bases between. The CDR3 here is CASSTATNEKLFF. CDR3 nucleotides: TGTGCCAGCAGCACTGCAACTAATGAAAAACTGTTTTTT.

Remarks on this clone: An end of the junction differs from the germline gene, which may be a read error. The CDR3 coding sequence is TGTGTCAGCAGTAATGGCGGCTCTGGAAACACCATATATTTT. It encodes CVSSNGGSGNTIYF. The chain links TRBV28 to TRBJ1-3; D is uncertain. This CDR3 spans 14 amino acids. The V gene's germline CDR1 is MDHEN and CDR2 SYDVKM.

The chain joins TRBV6-4 to TRBJ1-6, with D uncertain. Deletions cut 9 bases from V and 9 bases from J, with 21 bases between. Germline V gene sequence: CDR1 MRHNA, CDR2 SNTAGT. The CDR3 totals 15 residues. Written as DNA, the CDR3 is TGTGCCAGGGCTCGCGGCGCGAAGAGAACTTCACCCCTCCACTTT. Translation gives CARARGAKRTSPLHF.

This chain links TRBV7-9 with TRBJ2-5, with D possibly TRBD2 on 5 matching bases. Germline lookup yields CDR1 SEHNR and CDR2 FQNEAQ (reference sequence). The CDR3 is 13 amino acids. Trimming stripped 5 bases from V and 4 bases from J, with 11 bases between. DNA for the CDR3: TGTGCCAGCAGCCCGGATGGGAGAGAGACCCAGTACTTC. This gives the protein CASSPDGRETQYF.

In its sample, this clone was seen a few times. The V call is TRBV18, the J call TRBJ1-1; no definite D call. V dropped 2 bases and J dropped 6 bases, with 7 bases sitting between them. Germline loops: CDR1 KGHSH, CDR2 LQKENI. The CDR3 spans 12 residues. The CDR3 region has the DNA TGTGCCAGCTCACCAGGGAGAGCTGAAGCTTTCTTT. It encodes CASSPGRAEAFF.

The chain links TRBV3-1 (or the pseudogene TRBV3-2) to TRBJ2-7; TRBD2 agrees at 7 bases. Trimming removed 4 bases from V and 10 bases from J; junction bases left unmatched: 13. The CDR3 extends over 14 amino acids. The germline CDR1 and CDR2 sequences are LGHDT and YNNKEL (reference sequence). This CDR3 is CASSPRLASPEQYF. In nucleotides, the CDR3 is TGTGCCAGCAGCCCCCGACTAGCTAGTCCCGAACAGTACTTC.

V usage is TRBV11-2 and J usage is TRBJ1-2; 8 positions agree with TRBD1. The CDR3 has 16 amino acids. With V trimmed by 6 bases and J by 0 bases, 9 bases remained unmatched. Germline V lookup: CDR1 SGHAT, CDR2 FQNNGV. CDR3 loop: CASRGAGTGPNYGYTF. The CDR3 DNA sequence: TGTGCCAGCAGAGGCGCCGGGACAGGACCTAACTATGGCTACACCTTC. The complete variable domain, with remaining parts taken from reference TRBV11-2 and TRBJ1-2, reads EAGVAQSPRYKIIEKRQSVAFWCNPISGHATLYWYQQILGQGPKLLIQFQNNGVVDDSQLPKDRFSAERLKGVDSTLKIQPAKLEDSAVYLCASRGAGTGPNYGYTFGSGTRLTVV.

Only a few counts were recorded for this clone. J is TRBJ1-5 and V is TRBV15, with D perhaps TRBD1 (5 bases). CDR1 and CDR2 (germline): LNHNV, YYDKDF (reference sequence). The ends were cut back, 3 bases at V and 3 bases at J, with 12 bases in the middle. This CDR3 has 15 residues. CDR3: CATSRDKSNNQPQHF. DNA of the CDR3: TGTGCCACCAGCAGGGACAAAAGTAACAATCAGCCCCAGCATTTT.

This rearrangement joins TRBV21-1 to TRBJ1-5; TRBD1 is the table's D call, not checked against the DNA. TRBV21-1 is a pseudogene locus. This CDR3 is built from 17 residues. The chain's CDR3 is CARKDKGGQGKRQPQHF. CDR3 nucleotides: TGTGCCAGAAAGGACAAAGGGGGACAGGGGAAACGTCAGCCCCAGCATTTT.

V usage is TRBV7-9 and J usage is TRBJ1-2; TRBD1 is a possible D gene (5 bases). The CDR3 extends over 15 amino acids. Germline values: CDR1 SEHNR, CDR2 FQNEAQ (reference sequence). The V and J ends lost 1 base and 1 base respectively, with 10 bases between them. Written as DNA, the CDR3 is TGTGCCAGCAGCTTAGGGGGCACAGATAACTATGGCTACACCTTC. Amino acid sequence: CASSLGGTDNYGYTF. The full variable domain, rest sourced from reference TRBV7-9 and TRBJ1-2, is DTGVSQNPRHKITKRGQNVTFRCDPISEHNRLYWYRQTLGQGPEFLTYFQNEAQLEKSRLLSDRFSAERPKGSFSTLEIQRTEQGDSAMYLCASSLGGTDNYGYTFGSGTRLTVV.

Remarks on this clone: The junction shows a germline mismatch at one end, possibly a read error. This chain links TRBV6-5 with TRBJ1-5; 11 nucleotides align to TRBD1. CDR3 length: 15 amino acids. In germline, CDR1 is MNHEY, CDR2 SVGAGI. CDR3 sequence: CASCYGQGAFQPQHF. The DNA of the CDR3 is TGTGCCAGCTGTTACGGACAGGGGGCTTTTCAGCCCCAGCATTTT.

V is TRBV6-6 and J is TRBJ2-3; 10 bases are shared with TRBD2. The CDR3 runs to 17 residues. V lost 5 bases and J lost 3; bases outside the gene matches: 11. Germline CDR1 MNHNY, CDR2 SVGAGI (reference sequence). The CDR3 here is CASSLASGGLSTDTQYF. CDR3 nucleotide sequence: TGTGCCAGCAGTCTGGCTAGCGGGGGCCTAAGTACAGATACGCAGTATTTT.